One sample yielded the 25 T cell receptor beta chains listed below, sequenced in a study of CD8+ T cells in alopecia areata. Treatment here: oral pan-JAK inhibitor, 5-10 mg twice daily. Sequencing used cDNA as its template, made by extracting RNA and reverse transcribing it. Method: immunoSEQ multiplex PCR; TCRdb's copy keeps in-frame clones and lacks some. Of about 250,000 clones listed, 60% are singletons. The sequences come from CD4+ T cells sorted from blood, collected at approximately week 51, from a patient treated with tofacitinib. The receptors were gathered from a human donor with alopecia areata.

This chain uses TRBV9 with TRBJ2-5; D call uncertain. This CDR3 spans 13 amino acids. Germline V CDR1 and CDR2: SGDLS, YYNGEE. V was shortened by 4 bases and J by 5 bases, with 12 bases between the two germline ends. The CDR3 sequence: CASSFRTSETQYF. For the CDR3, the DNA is TGTGCCAGCAGCTTTAGGACCTCGGAGACCCAGTACTTC.

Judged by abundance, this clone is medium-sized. CDR3 coding DNA: TGTGCCAGCAGCTTAGCCCGGGACAGGGGACTGCTGGGTGGCTACACCTTC. Translated, it gives CASSLARDRGLLGGYTF. The chain uses TRBV7-9 and TRBJ1-2; TRBD1 matches 10 bases. The CDR3 consists of 17 residues. V shed 0 bases and J 7 bases; nucleotides not matched to a gene: 11. Germline loops: CDR1 SEHNR, CDR2 FQNEAQ (reference sequence).

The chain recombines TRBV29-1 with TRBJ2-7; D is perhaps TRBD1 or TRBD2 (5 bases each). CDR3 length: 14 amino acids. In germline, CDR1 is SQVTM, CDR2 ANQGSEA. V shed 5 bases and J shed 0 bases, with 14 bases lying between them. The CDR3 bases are TGCAGCGTTCGGGACCTCTCGAGCTCCTACGAGCAGTACTTC. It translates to CSVRDLSSSYEQYF.

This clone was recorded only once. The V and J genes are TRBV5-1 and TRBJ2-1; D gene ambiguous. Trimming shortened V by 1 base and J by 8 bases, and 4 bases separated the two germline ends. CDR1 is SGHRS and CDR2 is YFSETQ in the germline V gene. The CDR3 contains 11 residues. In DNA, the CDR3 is TGCGCCAGCAGCTTGATCCATGAGCAGTTCTTC. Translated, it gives CASSLIHEQFF.

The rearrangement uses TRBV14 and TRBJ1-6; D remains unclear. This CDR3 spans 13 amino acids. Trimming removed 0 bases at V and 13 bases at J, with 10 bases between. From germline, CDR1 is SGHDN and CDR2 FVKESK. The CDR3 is CASSQDHGSPLHF. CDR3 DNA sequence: TGTGCCAGCAGCCAAGATCATGGGAGTCCCCTCCACTTT.

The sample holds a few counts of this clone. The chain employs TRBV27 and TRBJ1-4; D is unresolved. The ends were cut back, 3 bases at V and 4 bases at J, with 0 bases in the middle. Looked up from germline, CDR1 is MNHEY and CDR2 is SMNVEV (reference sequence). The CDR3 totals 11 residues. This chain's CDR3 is CASSFNEKLFF. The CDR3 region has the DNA TGTGCCAGCAGTTTTAATGAAAAACTGTTTTTT.

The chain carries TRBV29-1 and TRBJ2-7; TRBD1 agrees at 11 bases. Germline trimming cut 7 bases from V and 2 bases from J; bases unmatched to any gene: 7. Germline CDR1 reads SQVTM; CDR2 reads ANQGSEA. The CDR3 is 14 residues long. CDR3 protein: CSAVDRGLAYEQYF. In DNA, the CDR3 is TGCAGCGCTGTGGACAGGGGGCTGGCCTACGAGCAGTACTTC.

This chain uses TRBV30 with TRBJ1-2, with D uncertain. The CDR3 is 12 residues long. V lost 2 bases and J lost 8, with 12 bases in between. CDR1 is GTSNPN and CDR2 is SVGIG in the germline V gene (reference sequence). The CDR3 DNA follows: TGTGCCTGGAGTCGGACGGGTAGGGGCTACACCTTC. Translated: CAWSRTGRGYTF.

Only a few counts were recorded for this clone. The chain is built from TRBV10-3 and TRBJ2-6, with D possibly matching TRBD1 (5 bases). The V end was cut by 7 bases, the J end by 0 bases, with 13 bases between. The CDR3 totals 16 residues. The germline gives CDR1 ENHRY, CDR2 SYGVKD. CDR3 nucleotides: TGTGCCATCACTCAATCAGGGATCTCTGGGGCCAACGTCCTGACTTTC. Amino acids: CAITQSGISGANVLTF.

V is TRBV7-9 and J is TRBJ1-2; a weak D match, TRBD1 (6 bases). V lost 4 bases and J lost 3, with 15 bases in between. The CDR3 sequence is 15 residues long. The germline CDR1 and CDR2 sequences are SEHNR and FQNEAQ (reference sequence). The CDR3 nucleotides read TGTGCCAGCAGCTACCGACAGGCCCCCGACTATGGCTACACCTTC. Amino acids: CASSYRQAPDYGYTF.

CDR3 in amino acids: CASSPRQGMDEQYF. The CDR3 DNA reads as TGTGCCAGCAGTCCGCGACAGGGTATGGACGAGCAGTACTTC. The rearrangement uses TRBV6-5 and TRBJ2-7; TRBD1 matches at 7 bases. Germline assignment: CDR1 MNHEY and CDR2 SVGAGI. This CDR3 region has 14 residues. With V trimmed by 5 bases and J by 5 bases, 9 bases remained unmatched.

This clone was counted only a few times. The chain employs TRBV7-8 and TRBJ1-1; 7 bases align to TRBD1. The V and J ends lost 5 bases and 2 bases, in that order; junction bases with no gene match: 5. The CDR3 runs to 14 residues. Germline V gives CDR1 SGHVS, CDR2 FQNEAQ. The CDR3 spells CASSLRDSNTEAFF. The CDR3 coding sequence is TGTGCCAGCAGCCTCCGGGACAGCAACACTGAAGCTTTCTTT.

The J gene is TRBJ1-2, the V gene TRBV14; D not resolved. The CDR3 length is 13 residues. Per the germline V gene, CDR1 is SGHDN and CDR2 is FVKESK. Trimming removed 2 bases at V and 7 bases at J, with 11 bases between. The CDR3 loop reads CASSQSRWGGYTF. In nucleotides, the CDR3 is TGTGCCAGCAGCCAATCCAGGTGGGGTGGCTACACCTTC.

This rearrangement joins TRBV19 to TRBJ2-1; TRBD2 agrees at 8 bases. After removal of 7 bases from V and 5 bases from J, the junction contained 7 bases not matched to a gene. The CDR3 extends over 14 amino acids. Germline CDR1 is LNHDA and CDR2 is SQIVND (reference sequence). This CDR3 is CASIRAGVNNEQFF. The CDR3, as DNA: TGTGCCAGTATCCGAGCGGGGGTAAACAATGAGCAGTTCTTC.

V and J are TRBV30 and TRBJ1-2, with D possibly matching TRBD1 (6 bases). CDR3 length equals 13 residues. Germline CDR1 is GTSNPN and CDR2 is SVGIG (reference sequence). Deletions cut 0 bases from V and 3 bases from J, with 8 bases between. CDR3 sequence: CAWSVGGHYGYTF. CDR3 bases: TGTGCCTGGAGTGTAGGGGGACACTATGGCTACACCTTC.

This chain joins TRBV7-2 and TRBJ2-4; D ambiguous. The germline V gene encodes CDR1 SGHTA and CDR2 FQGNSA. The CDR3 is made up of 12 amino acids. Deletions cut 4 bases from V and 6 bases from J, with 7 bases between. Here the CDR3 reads CASSSNLNIQYF. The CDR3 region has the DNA TGTGCCAGCAGCTCGAATTTAAACATTCAGTACTTC. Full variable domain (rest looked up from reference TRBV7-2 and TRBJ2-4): GAGVSQSPSNKVTEKGKDVELRCDPISGHTALYWYRQSLGQGLEFLIYFQGNSAPDKSGLPSDRFSAERTGGSVSTLTIQRTQQEDSAVYLCASSSNLNIQYFGAGTRLSVL.

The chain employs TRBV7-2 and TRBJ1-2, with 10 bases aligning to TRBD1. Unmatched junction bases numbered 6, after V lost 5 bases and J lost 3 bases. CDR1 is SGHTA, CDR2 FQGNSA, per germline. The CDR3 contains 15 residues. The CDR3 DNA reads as TGTGCCAGCAGCCCGGAGACAGGGGGCGACTATGGCTACACCTTC. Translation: CASSPETGGDYGYTF.

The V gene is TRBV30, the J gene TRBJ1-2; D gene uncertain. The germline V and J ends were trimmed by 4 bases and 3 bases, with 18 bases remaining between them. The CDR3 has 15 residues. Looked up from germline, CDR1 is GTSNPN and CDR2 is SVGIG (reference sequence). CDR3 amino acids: CAWIPPGREHYGYTF. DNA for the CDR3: TGTGCCTGGATTCCTCCGGGGAGGGAACACTATGGCTACACCTTC.

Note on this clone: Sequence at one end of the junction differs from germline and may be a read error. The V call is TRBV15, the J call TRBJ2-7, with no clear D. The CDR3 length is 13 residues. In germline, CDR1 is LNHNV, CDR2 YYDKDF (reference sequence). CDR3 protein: CATSRDFGHEQYF. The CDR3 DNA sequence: TGTGCCACCAGCCGAGACTTTGGCCACGAGCAGTACTTC.

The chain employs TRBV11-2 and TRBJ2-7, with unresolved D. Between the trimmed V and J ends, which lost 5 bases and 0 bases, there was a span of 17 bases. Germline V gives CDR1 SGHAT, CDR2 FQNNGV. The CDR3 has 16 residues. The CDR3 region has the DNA TGTGCCAGCAGCAGCACCCCACGTGGCAACTCCTACGAGCAGTACTTC. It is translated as CASSSTPRGNSYEQYF. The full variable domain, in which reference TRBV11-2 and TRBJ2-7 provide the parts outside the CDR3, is EAGVAQSPRYKIIEKRQSVAFWCNPISGHATLYWYQQILGQGPKLLIQFQNNGVVDDSQLPKDRFSAERLKGVDSTLKIQPAKLEDSAVYLCASSSTPRGNSYEQYFGPGTRLTVT.

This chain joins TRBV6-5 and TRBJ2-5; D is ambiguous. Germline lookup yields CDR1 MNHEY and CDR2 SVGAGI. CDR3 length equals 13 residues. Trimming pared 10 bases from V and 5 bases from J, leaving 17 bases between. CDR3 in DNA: TGTGCCAACCGGGCCCACAATCGGGAGACCCAGTACTTC. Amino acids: CANRAHNRETQYF.

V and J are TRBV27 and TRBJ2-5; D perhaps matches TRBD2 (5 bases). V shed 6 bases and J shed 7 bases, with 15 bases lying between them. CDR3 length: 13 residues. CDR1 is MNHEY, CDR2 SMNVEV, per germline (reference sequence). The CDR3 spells CASSPRARGTQYF. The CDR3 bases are TGTGCCAGCAGCCCGCGGGCCCGGGGGACCCAGTACTTC.

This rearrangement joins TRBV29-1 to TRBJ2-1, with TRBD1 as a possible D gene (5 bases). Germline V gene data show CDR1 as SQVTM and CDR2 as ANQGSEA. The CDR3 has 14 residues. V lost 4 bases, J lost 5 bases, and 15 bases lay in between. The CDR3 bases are TGCAGCGTTGCCTTTGACAGCAGAGACAATGAGCAGTTCTTC. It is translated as CSVAFDSRDNEQFF.

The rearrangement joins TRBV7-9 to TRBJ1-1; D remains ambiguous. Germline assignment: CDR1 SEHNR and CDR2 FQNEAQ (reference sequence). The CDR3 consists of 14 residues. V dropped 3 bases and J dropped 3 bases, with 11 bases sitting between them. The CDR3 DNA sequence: TGTGCCAGCAGCTTTAATCCCGACGACACTGAAGCTTTCTTT. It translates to CASSFNPDDTEAFF.

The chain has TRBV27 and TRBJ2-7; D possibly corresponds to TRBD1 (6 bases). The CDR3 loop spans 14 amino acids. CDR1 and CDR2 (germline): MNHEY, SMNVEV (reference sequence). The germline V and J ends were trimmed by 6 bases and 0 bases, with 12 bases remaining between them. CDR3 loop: CASRFTGYSYEQYF. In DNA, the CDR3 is TGTGCCAGCAGGTTCACAGGGTACTCCTACGAGCAGTACTTC.